Below, 27 T cell receptor beta chains from the same sample are listed, as sequenced in a study of shared clonotypes between healthy human individuals. TCRdb's copy holds only in-frame clones and misses some; the assay was immunoSEQ multiplex PCR. The table records approximately 740,000 clones, around two thirds of them present only once. Sequencing input: memory CD4+ T cells sorted from blood. Subset described: CD45RA-negative fraction. These receptors were taken from a woman aged 30 to 39 in good health.

The V and J genes are TRBV5-1 and TRBJ2-7, with TRBD2 identical over 7 bases. CDR3 length: 15 amino acids. The trim removed 5 bases at V and 0 bases at J, leaving 8 bases unmatched. Germline V gene lookup returns CDR1 SGHRS and CDR2 YFSETQ. CDR3 region: CASRVEAGSSYEQYF. In DNA form, the CDR3 reads TGCGCCAGCAGGGTTGAAGCGGGAAGCTCCTACGAGCAGTACTTC.

This chain links TRBV6-1 with TRBJ1-4; D remains unclear. Germline lookup yields CDR1 MNHNS and CDR2 SASEGT. CDR3 length: 15 amino acids. With 5 bases removed from V and 0 bases from J, the gap between germline ends came to 10 bases. The CDR3 spells CASSFLGATNEKLFF. CDR3 DNA: TGTGCCAGCAGTTTCCTCGGGGCAACTAATGAAAAACTGTTTTTT.

On this clone itself: Other DNA sequences within the sample encode an identical CDR3. The chain combines TRBV7-8 with TRBJ2-7; 10 bases line up with TRBD1. Germline CDR1 is SGHVS and CDR2 is FQNEAQ. This CDR3 has 14 amino acids. Germline trimming cut 4 bases from V and 4 bases from J; bases unmatched to any gene: 4. CDR3 amino acids: CASSSGTGVYEQYF. The CDR3 coding sequence is TGTGCCAGCAGCTCGGGGACAGGGGTGTACGAGCAGTACTTC.

The V and J genes are TRBV5-1 and TRBJ2-7; tentatively, D is TRBD1 or TRBD2 (5 bases each). The CDR3 has 14 amino acids. The V gene lost 4 bases and the J gene lost 2 bases, with 13 bases spanning the gap. Germline V lookup: CDR1 SGHRS, CDR2 YFSETQ. CDR3 bases: TGCGCCAGCAGCGACGGGACGCCCCCCTACGAGCAGTACTTC. Encoded protein: CASSDGTPPYEQYF.

J is TRBJ2-5 and V is TRBV6-1; TRBD2 aligns across 7 bases. V shed 6 bases, J shed 5 bases, and the junction held 6 bases outside the gene matches. Germline V gives CDR1 MNHNS, CDR2 SASEGT. This CDR3 comprises 13 residues. CDR3 loop: CASSLAGDETQYF. DNA of the CDR3: TGTGCCAGCAGCTTAGCGGGTGATGAGACCCAGTACTTC.

This clone has only one observation. This sequence joins TRBV28 and TRBJ2-5; weak D call: TRBD1 (6 bases). Germline CDR1 is MDHEN and CDR2 is SYDVKM. This CDR3 comprises 15 residues. Trimming left V 4 bases short and J 2 bases short, with 14 bases between. The CDR3 bases are TGTGCCAGCAGTTGGCAGGGGATCCTACAAGAGACCCAGTACTTC. Protein: CASSWQGILQETQYF.

The table lists this clone with a few counts. The J gene is TRBJ2-5, the V gene TRBV7-8; TRBD2 might be the D (7 bases). The germline V and J ends were trimmed by 6 bases and 4 bases, with 15 bases remaining between them. The CDR3 loop spans 14 amino acids. CDR1 is SGHVS and CDR2 is FQNEAQ in the germline V gene. The CDR3 DNA follows: TGTGCCAGCAGGCCGAGGGGGGGAGTAGAGACCCAGTACTTC. Translation gives CASRPRGGVETQYF.

This chain joins TRBV19 and TRBJ2-1; 14 bases are a match to TRBD2. The junction had 5 bases not matched to a gene; V was cut back by 4 bases and J by 6 bases. CDR1 is LNHDA and CDR2 is SQIVND in the germline V gene (reference sequence). CDR3 length equals 16 residues. The CDR3 DNA follows: TGTGCCAGTAGTAAGCCGGGACTAGCGGGAGTCAATGAGCAGTTCTTC. This gives the protein CASSKPGLAGVNEQFF.

The V and J genes are TRBV6-5 and TRBJ2-4; possibly TRBD1 or TRBD2 for D (6 bases each). Germline loops: CDR1 MNHEY, CDR2 SVGAGI. Trimming pared 6 bases from V and 0 bases from J, leaving 12 bases between. The CDR3 extends over 15 amino acids. CDR3 loop: CASRGRGLAKNIQYF. In DNA, the CDR3 is TGTGCCAGCAGAGGCCGGGGGCTAGCCAAAAACATTCAGTACTTC.

The chain carries TRBV29-1 and TRBJ2-5; D may be TRBD2 (5 bases). The germline V gene has CDR1 SQVTM and CDR2 ANQGSEA. Trimming stripped 6 bases from V and 4 bases from J, with 15 bases between. This CDR3 contains 13 residues. The CDR3 here is CSVERGLRETQYF. The CDR3 DNA reads TGCAGCGTAGAACGCGGACTGAGAGAGACCCAGTACTTC.

This CDR3 reads CASSERSGTAGYTF. The CDR3, as DNA: TGTGCCAGCAGTGAGAGGAGCGGGACAGCTGGCTACACCTTC. The V and J genes are TRBV25-1 and TRBJ1-2; the match to TRBD1 covers 7 bases. The ends lost 3 bases at V and 7 bases at J; junction bases unmatched: 8. This CDR3 region has 14 residues. Germline V CDR1 and CDR2: MGHDK, SYGVNS.

The chain recombines TRBV27 with TRBJ2-4; TRBD1 aligns across 7 bases. Trimming removed 2 bases from V and 6 bases from J; junction bases left unmatched: 4. The CDR3 totals 14 residues. Germline V gene lookup returns CDR1 MNHEY and CDR2 SMNVEV (reference sequence). CDR3 loop: CASSLGTASNIQYF. DNA of the CDR3: TGTGCCAGCAGTTTAGGGACAGCCTCAAACATTCAGTACTTC.

The J gene is TRBJ2-7, the V gene TRBV13, with TRBD2 matching over 11 bases. This CDR3 comprises 16 residues. The germline gives CDR1 PRHDT, CDR2 FYEKMQ (reference sequence). V shed 0 bases, J shed 5 bases, and the junction held 6 bases outside the gene matches. CDR3 protein: CASSLGDGTSGNEQYF. CDR3 coding DNA: TGTGCCAGCAGCTTAGGAGATGGGACTAGCGGTAACGAGCAGTACTTC.

This sequence joins TRBV29-1 and TRBJ1-1; D unresolved. With 6 bases removed from V and 2 bases from J, the gap between germline ends came to 10 bases. The CDR3 loop spans 12 amino acids. Germline-derived CDR1 and CDR2 are SQVTM and ANQGSEA. The CDR3 DNA follows: TGCAGCGTCCTGTCCTACAACACTGAAGCTTTCTTT. Translated: CSVLSYNTEAFF.

V and J are TRBV6-1 and TRBJ2-7; D remains unclear. Trimming took 0 bases from V and 1 from J, leaving 10 bases between them. The germline V gene encodes CDR1 MNHNS and CDR2 SASEGT. The CDR3 consists of 15 residues. CDR3 coding DNA: TGTGCCAGCAGTGAAGCCTTGTCCCGTTCCTACGAGCAGTACTTC. Translation: CASSEALSRSYEQYF.

This CDR3 reads CASSLSPVSDTQYF. CDR3 in DNA: TGTGCCAGCAGTTTATCCCCGGTGTCAGATACGCAGTATTTT. The chain carries TRBV27 and TRBJ2-3; D ambiguous. This CDR3 is built from 14 residues. Germline CDR1 MNHEY, CDR2 SMNVEV (reference sequence). The V end was cut by 0 bases, the J end by 4 bases, with 8 bases between.

The chain recombines TRBV7-2 with TRBJ2-4; possibly TRBD1 or TRBD2 for D (6 bases each). Between the trimmed V and J ends, which lost 3 bases and 5 bases, there was a span of 14 bases. The CDR3 sequence is 15 residues long. Germline V gene data show CDR1 as SGHTA and CDR2 as FQGNSA. CDR3 nucleotides: TGTGCCAGCAGCTTCTTCGGCGGGACACAAAACATTCAGTACTTC. It codes for CASSFFGGTQNIQYF.

This clone was recorded at least ten times. Other DNA sequences of this sample code for an identical CDR3. The chain uses TRBV7-8 and TRBJ1-5; D is unresolved. Germline V CDR1 and CDR2: SGHVS, FQNEAQ. Between the trimmed V and J ends, which lost 5 bases and 5 bases, there was a span of 10 bases. The CDR3 has 13 residues. The CDR3 here is CASSPQRDQPQHF. The CDR3 nucleotides are TGTGCCAGCAGCCCCCAGCGGGATCAGCCCCAGCATTTT.

V usage is TRBV10-3 and J usage is TRBJ2-1; 9 bases line up with TRBD2. The V gene end was trimmed by 5 bases and the J gene end by 7 bases; junction bases not matched to a gene: 6. CDR3 length: 14 amino acids. CDR1 is ENHRY and CDR2 is SYGVKD in the germline V gene. CDR3 sequence reads: CAISTLAGGNEQFF. The CDR3 nucleotides are TGTGCCATCAGTACACTAGCGGGTGGGAATGAGCAGTTCTTC.

The chain carries TRBV7-9 and TRBJ1-4; the D gene is possibly TRBD1 (6 bases). Trimming took 6 bases from V and 0 from J, leaving 8 bases between them. The CDR3 spans 14 residues. Per germline, CDR1 SEHNR and CDR2 FQNEAQ (reference sequence). The CDR3 spells CASRHRATNEKLFF. CDR3 DNA: TGTGCCAGCAGACACAGGGCAACTAATGAAAAACTGTTTTTT. The whole variable domain, remainder taken from reference TRBV7-9 and TRBJ1-4, is DTGVSQNPRHKITKRGQNVTFRCDPISEHNRLYWYRQTLGQGPEFLTYFQNEAQLEKSRLLSDRFSAERPKGSFSTLEIQRTEQGDSAMYLCASRHRATNEKLFFGSGTQLSVL.

J is TRBJ2-2 and V is TRBV28; 14 bases align to TRBD2. Germline trimming cut 3 bases from V and 1 base from J; bases unmatched to any gene: 7. The CDR3 covers 19 residues. The germline V gene has CDR1 MDHEN and CDR2 SYDVKM. CDR3 residues: CASSLAGLAGVGNTGELFF. DNA for the CDR3: TGTGCCAGCAGTTTGGCGGGACTAGCGGGAGTTGGGAACACCGGGGAGCTGTTTTTT.

The V call is TRBV19, the J call TRBJ1-5; no firm D call. Germline CDR1 reads LNHDA; CDR2 reads SQIVND (reference sequence). V gave up 3 bases and J gave up 3 bases, with 15 bases separating them. The CDR3 length is 16 residues. CDR3: CASSIGHLAYNQPQHF. CDR3 nucleotide sequence: TGTGCCAGTAGTATTGGGCACCTCGCCTACAATCAGCCCCAGCATTTT.

The rearrangement links TRBV28 to TRBJ2-3; no clear D. Trimming took off 3 bases at V and 6 bases at J, with 4 bases between the two ends. Germline CDR1 is MDHEN and CDR2 is SYDVKM. The CDR3 is 11 residues long. The CDR3 sequence is CASSFFDTQYF. CDR3 bases: TGTGCCAGCAGTTTTTTCGATACGCAGTATTTT.

With respect to this clone: Possible read error: a much larger clone is one base away. Other DNA sequences in the same sample also yield this CDR3. The rearrangement uses TRBV6-1 and TRBJ2-1, with TRBD2 as a possible D gene (6 bases). The V and J ends lost 2 bases and 7 bases respectively, with 15 bases between them. The length of the CDR3 is 15 residues. Germline V CDR1 and CDR2: MNHNS, SASEGT. CDR3 nucleotides: TGTGCCAGCAGTGAATCGGGGGACCCGTATAATGAGCAGTTCTTC. Its protein is CASSESGDPYNEQFF.

A word on this clone: The junction differs from germline at one of its ends, possibly a read error. The gene calls are TRBV19 and TRBJ1-2; D not resolved. The CDR3 consists of 14 residues. Germline V CDR1 and CDR2: LNHDA, SQIVND (reference sequence). The DNA of the CDR3 is TGTGCCAGTAGGATAGACGGGTTGGCCTATGGCTACACCTTC. Residues: CASRIDGLAYGYTF.

V is TRBV19 and J is TRBJ2-7; TRBD2 is a possible D gene (7 bases). Germline V lookup: CDR1 LNHDA, CDR2 SQIVND (reference sequence). Trimming left V 2 bases short and J 2 bases short, with 10 bases between. The CDR3 length is 14 residues. CDR3 nucleotide sequence: TGTGCCAGTAGTATAAACGGGGGGCCCTACGAGCAGTACTTC. Translating gives CASSINGGPYEQYF. Full variable domain (missing parts from reference TRBV19 and TRBJ2-7): DGGITQSPKYLFRKEGQNVTLSCEQNLNHDAMYWYRQDPGQGLRLIYYSQIVNDFQKGDIAEGYSVSREKKESFPLTVTSAQKNPTAFYLCASSINGGPYEQYFGPGTRLTVT.

In its sample, this clone was seen once. V and J are TRBV6-5 and TRBJ2-7; TRBD2 matches at 8 bases. The V segment lost 7 bases and the J segment 5 bases; nucleotides outside the gene matches: 7. The CDR3 totals 13 residues. Germline V lookup: CDR1 MNHEY, CDR2 SVGAGI. CDR3: CASIGPGGNEQYF. CDR3 coding DNA: TGTGCCAGCATCGGCCCGGGAGGGAACGAGCAGTACTTC.